The 5 T cell receptor beta chains listed next were all sequenced from one sample in a study of T-cell memory formation after mild COVID-19. TCRdb passed the 5' RACE reads through MiXCR, listing each CDR3 protein once. Seen here are around 340,000 distinct CDR3 sequences, under 25% observed once, and the top ten hold roughly an eighth. Material for sequencing was PBMCs or a T cell subset sorted from them (not recorded which). The receptors originated from an adult woman who had mild COVID-19 (a few samples of this study predate the infection). Cell type and time point are not known.

This clonotype turned up a few times. The rearrangement links TRBV12-3 or TRBV12-4 to TRBJ2-5; no firm D call. The CDR3 runs 13 residues. With 5 bases removed from V and 4 bases from J, the gap between germline ends came to 11 bases. The CDR3 DNA reads as TGTGCCAGCAGTACCTCGGCCCGAGAGACCCAGTACTTC. Translated, it gives CASSTSARETQYF.

This clonotype was observed a few times. The chain combines TRBV7-9 with TRBJ2-7, with 7 bases aligning to TRBD2. V was pared by 1 base and J by 2 bases, with 5 bases of the junction left unmatched. This CDR3 has 15 amino acids. The germline V gene encodes CDR1 SEHNR and CDR2 FQNEAQ (reference sequence). The CDR3 DNA is TGTGCCAGCAGCTTAGGGGGGGGAGTTACCTACGAGCAGTACTTC. Translated, it gives CASSLGGGVTYEQYF.

The genes are TRBV18 and TRBJ2-3, with 8 bases lining up with TRBD2. The ends lost 6 bases at V and 1 base at J; junction bases unmatched: 12. This CDR3 region has 17 residues. In germline, CDR1 is KGHSH, CDR2 LQKENI. The CDR3 DNA follows: TGTGCCAGCTCGCTCGGGGGGGCCGATCCCCGCACAGATACGCAGTATTTT. The encoded protein is CASSLGGADPRTDTQYF.

This clonotype was seen a handful of times. The chain is built from TRBV4-1 and TRBJ2-3, with D perhaps matching TRBD1 or TRBD2 (5 bases each). The ends were cut back, 2 bases at V and 4 bases at J, with 16 bases in the middle. CDR1 is MGHRA and CDR2 is YSYEKL in the germline V gene. The CDR3 loop spans 16 amino acids. This chain's CDR3 is CASSQSGTELADTQYF. The CDR3 DNA reads TGCGCCAGCAGCCAATCCGGGACCGAACTCGCAGATACGCAGTATTTT.

This clonotype was detected a few times. The chain uses TRBV5-1 and TRBJ2-5; 10 bases align to TRBD1. Trimming at V came to 4 bases and at J to 5 bases, leaving 8 bases not matched to a gene. Germline CDR1 is SGHRS and CDR2 is YFSETQ. The CDR3 has 15 residues. Here the CDR3 reads CASSPRDRGSETQYF. Here the CDR3 DNA reads TGCGCCAGCAGCCCCCGGGACAGGGGTAGTGAGACCCAGTACTTC.